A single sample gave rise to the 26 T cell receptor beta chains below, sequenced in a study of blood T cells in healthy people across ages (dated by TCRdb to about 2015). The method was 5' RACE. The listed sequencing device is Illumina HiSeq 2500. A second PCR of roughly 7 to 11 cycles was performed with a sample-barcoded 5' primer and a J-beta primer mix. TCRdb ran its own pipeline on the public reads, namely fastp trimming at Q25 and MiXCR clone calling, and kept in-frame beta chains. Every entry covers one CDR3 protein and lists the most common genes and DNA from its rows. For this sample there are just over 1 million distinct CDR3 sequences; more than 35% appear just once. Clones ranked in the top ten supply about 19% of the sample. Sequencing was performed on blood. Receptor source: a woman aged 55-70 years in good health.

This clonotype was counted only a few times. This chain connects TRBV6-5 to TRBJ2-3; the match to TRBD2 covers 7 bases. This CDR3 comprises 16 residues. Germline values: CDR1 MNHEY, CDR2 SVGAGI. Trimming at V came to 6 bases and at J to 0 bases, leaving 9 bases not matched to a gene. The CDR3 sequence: CASSHGGRVSTDTQYF. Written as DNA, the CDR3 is TGTGCCAGCAGCCACGGGGGGAGAGTTAGCACAGATACGCAGTATTTT.

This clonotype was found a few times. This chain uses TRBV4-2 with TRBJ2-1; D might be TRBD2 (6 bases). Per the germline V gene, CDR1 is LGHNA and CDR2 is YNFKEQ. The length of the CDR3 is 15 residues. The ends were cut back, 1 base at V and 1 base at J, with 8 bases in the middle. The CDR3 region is CASSQGLGSYNEQFF. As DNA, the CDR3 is TGTGCCAGCAGCCAAGGACTAGGATCCTACAATGAGCAGTTCTTC.

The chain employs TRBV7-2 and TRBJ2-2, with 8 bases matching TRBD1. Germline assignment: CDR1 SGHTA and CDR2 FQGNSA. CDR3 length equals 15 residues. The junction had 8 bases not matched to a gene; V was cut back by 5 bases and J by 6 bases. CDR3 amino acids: CASSADRGVSGELFF. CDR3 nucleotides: TGTGCCAGCAGCGCCGACAGGGGAGTCTCCGGGGAGCTGTTTTTT. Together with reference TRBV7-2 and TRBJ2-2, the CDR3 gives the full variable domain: GAGVSQSPSNKVTEKGKDVELRCDPISGHTALYWYRQSLGQGLEFLIYFQGNSAPDKSGLPSDRFSAERTGGSVSTLTIQRTQQEDSAVYLCASSADRGVSGELFFGEGSRLTVL.

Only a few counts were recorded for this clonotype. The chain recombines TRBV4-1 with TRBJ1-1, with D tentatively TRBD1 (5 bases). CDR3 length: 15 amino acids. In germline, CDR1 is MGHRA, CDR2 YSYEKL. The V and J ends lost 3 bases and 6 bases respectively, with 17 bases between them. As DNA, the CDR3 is TGCGCCAGCAGCCACCCCACAATCGGACATGCTGAAGCTTTCTTT. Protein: CASSHPTIGHAEAFF.

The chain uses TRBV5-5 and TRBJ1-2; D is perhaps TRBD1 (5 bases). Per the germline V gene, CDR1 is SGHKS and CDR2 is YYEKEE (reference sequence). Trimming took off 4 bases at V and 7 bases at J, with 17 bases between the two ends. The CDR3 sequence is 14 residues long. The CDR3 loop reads CASSDYLGDPGYTF. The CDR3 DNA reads TGTGCCAGCAGCGACTACCTGGGGGATCCTGGCTACACCTTC.

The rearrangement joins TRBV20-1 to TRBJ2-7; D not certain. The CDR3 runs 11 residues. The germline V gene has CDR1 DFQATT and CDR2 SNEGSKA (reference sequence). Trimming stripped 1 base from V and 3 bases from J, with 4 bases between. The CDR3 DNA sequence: TGCAGTGCTAGAGGGTTCTACGAGCAGTACTTC. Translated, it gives CSARGFYEQYF.

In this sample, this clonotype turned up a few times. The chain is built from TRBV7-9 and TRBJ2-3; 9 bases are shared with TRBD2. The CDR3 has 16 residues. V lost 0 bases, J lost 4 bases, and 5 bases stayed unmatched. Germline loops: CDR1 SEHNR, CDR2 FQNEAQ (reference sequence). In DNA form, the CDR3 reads TGTGCCAGCAGCTTAGCGACTAGCGGCTTCGCAGATACGCAGTATTTT. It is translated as CASSLATSGFADTQYF.

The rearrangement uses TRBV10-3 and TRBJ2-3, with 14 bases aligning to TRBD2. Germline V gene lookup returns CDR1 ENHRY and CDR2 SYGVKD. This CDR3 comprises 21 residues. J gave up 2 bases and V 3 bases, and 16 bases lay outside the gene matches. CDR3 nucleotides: TGTGCCATCAGTGACCAACCGGGGGGACTAGCGGGAGTCCCAAACACAGATACGCAGTATTTT. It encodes CAISDQPGGLAGVPNTDTQYF.

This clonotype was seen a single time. In DNA, the CDR3 is TGCGCCTGCAACCGGGCGGATGAGCAGTTCTTC. It yields the protein CACNRADEQFF. This sequence joins TRBV5-1 and TRBJ2-1, with D unclear. Deletions cut 10 bases from V and 8 bases from J, with 13 bases between. Germline V gene lookup returns CDR1 SGHRS and CDR2 YFSETQ. The CDR3 loop spans 11 amino acids. Full variable domain (outside the CDR3, taken from reference TRBV5-1 and TRBJ2-1): KAGVTQTPRYLIKTRGQQVTLSCSPISGHRSVSWYQQTPGQGLQFLFEYFSETQRNKGNFPGRFSGRQFSNSRSEMNVSTLELGDSALYLCACNRADEQFFGPGTRLTVL.

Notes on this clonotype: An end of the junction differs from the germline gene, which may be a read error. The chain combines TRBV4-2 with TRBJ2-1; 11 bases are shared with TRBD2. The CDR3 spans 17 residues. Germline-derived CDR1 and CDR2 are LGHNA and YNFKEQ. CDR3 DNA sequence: TGTGCCAGCAGCCCAGGCTTCCGGCTAGCGGGAGGTAATGAGCGGTTCTTC. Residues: CASSPGFRLAGGNERFF.

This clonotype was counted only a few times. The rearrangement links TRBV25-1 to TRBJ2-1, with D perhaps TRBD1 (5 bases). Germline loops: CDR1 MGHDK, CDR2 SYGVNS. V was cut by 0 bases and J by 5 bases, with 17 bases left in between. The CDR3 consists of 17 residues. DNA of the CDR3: TGTGCCAGCAGTGAATATAGTAGTTGGGGCCTGAACAATGAGCAGTTCTTC. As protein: CASSEYSSWGLNNEQFF.

CDR3 sequence reads: CASSQGERPRGYTF. CDR3 DNA: TGCGCCAGCAGCCAAGGAGAAAGGCCCCGAGGCTACACCTTC. The V and J genes are TRBV4-1 and TRBJ1-2; no clear D. Germline assignment: CDR1 MGHRA and CDR2 YSYEKL. The CDR3 is 14 amino acids. Deletions cut 1 base from V and 8 bases from J, with 14 bases between.

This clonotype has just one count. CDR3 loop: CASSQDLVAVEQFF. The CDR3, as DNA: TGTGCCAGCAGCCAAGATCTGGTAGCAGTTGAGCAGTTCTTC. The chain links TRBV3-1 to TRBJ2-1; D gene ambiguous. The CDR3 has 14 residues. Trimming stripped 0 bases from V and 9 bases from J, with 12 bases between. Germline V gives CDR1 LGHDT, CDR2 YNNKEL (reference sequence).

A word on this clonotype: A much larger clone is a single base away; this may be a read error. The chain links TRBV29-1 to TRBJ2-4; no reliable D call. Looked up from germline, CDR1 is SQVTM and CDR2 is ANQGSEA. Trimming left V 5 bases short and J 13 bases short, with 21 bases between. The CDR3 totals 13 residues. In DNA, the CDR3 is TGCAGCGTTCGGGTGGGAACTTACAATGAGCAGTACTTC. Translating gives CSVRVGTYNEQYF.

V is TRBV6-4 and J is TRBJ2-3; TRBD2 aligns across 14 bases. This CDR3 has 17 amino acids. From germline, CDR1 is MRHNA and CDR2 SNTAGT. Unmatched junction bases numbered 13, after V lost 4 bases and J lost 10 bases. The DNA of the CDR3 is TGTGCCAGCAGTGGCGGCGGGACTAGCGGGAGTATAGGGCCGCAGTATTTT. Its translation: CASSGGGTSGSIGPQYF.

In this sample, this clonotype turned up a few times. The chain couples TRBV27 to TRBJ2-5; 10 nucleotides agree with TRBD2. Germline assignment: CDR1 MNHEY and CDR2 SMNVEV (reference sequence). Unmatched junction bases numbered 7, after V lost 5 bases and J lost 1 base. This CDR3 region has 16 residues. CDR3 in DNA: TGTGCCAGCAGTCCTCTAGCGGGAGAGCTCCAAGAGACCCAGTACTTC. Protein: CASSPLAGELQETQYF.

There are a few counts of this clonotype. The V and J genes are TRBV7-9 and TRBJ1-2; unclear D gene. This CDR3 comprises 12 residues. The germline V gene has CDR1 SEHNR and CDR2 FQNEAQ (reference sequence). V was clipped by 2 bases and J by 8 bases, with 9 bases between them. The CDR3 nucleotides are TGTGCCAGCAGCTTAATGGTTGGCGGCTACACCTTC. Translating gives CASSLMVGGYTF.

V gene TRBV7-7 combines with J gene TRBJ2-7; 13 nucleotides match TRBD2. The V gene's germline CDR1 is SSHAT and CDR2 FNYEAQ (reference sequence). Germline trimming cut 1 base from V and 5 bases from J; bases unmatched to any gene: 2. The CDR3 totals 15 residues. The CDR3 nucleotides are TGTGCCAGCAGCTTAGGGACTAGCGGGAGTAACGAGCAGTACTTC. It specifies CASSLGTSGSNEQYF.

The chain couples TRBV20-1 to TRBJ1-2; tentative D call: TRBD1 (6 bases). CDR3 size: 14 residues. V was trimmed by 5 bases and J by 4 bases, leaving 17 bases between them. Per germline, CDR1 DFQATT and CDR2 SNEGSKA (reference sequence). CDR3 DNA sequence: TGCAGTGCTCTACACAGGGAACAGGGCTATGGCTACACCTTC. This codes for CSALHREQGYGYTF.

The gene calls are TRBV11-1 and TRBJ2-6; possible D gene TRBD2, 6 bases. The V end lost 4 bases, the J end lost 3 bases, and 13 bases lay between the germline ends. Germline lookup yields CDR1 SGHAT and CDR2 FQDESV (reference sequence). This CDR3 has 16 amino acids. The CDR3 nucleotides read TGTGCCAGCAGCTCGGGGAGGCGCGTTGGGGCCAACGTCCTGACTTTC. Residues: CASSSGRRVGANVLTF.

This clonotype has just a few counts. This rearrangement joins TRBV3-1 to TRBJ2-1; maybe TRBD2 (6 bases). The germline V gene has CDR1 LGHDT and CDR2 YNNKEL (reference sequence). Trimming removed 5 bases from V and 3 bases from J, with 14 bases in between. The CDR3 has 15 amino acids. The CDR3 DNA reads TGTGCCAGCAGCTTTCGCGGGGACGGCTACAATGAGCAGTTCTTC. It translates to CASSFRGDGYNEQFF.

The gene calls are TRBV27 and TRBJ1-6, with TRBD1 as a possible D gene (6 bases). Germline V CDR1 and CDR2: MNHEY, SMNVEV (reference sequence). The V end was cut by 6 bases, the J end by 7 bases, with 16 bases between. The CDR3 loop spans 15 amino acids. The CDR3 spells CASRSQQGPNSPLHF. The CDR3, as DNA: TGTGCCAGCAGAAGTCAGCAGGGGCCGAATTCACCCCTCCACTTT.

CDR3 loop: CAIRVGDPPYNEQFF. The CDR3 coding sequence is TGTGCCATCAGGGTAGGGGACCCGCCCTACAATGAGCAGTTCTTC. The chain couples TRBV10-3 to TRBJ2-1; TRBD1 or TRBD2 may be the D gene (5 bases each). Germline values: CDR1 ENHRY, CDR2 SYGVKD. This CDR3 has 15 amino acids. Trimming left V 6 bases short and J 2 bases short, with 14 bases between.

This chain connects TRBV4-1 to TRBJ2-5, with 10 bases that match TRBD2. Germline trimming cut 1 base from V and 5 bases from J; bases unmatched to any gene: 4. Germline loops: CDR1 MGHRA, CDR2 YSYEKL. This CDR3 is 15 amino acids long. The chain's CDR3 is CASSQVLAGRETQYF. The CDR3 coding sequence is TGCGCCAGCAGCCAAGTACTAGCGGGAAGGGAGACCCAGTACTTC.

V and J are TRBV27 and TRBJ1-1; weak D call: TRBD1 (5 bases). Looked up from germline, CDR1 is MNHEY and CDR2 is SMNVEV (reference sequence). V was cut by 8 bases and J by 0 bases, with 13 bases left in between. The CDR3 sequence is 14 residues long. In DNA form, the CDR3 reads TGTGCCAGCCGCTCGGGACTCGTGAACACTGAAGCTTTCTTT. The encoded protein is CASRSGLVNTEAFF.

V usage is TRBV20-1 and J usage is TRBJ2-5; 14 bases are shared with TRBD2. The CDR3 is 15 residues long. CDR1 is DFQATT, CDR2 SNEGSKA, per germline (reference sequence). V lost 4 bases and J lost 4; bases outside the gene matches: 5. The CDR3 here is CSATATSGRGETQYF. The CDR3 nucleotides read TGCAGTGCTACGGCGACTAGCGGGAGGGGAGAGACCCAGTACTTC.